These T cell receptor beta chains were read from a single sample in a study of blood T cell repertoires in COVID-19. Measured with immunoSEQ multiplex PCR; TCRdb has only the in-frame clones, and not every one. The sample includes 200,000 to 300,000 clones, roughly 90% of them seen just once. The material sequenced was PBMCs or T cells enriched from blood (not recorded which). These receptor sequences come from a man aged 40-49 years who had recovered from COVID-19. Both conserved end residues are part of each CDR3. A D gene is named only where the DNA matches it firmly. Only part of the rows carry a size: once, few, many, or a class if the clone is expanded.

d_gene	j_gene	v_gene	abundance	CDR3nt	CDR3aa
NA	TRBJ1-5	TRBV3-1/TRBV3-2	NA	TGTGCCAGCAGCCCCACGAGCGACAGTAGCAATCAGCCCCAGCATTTT	CASSPTSDSSNQPQHF
TRBD1	TRBJ2-2	TRBV24-1	NA	TGTGCCACCAGTGATGCGAGACAGGGATCCGGGGAGCTGTTTTTT	CATSDARQGSGELFF
TRBD1	TRBJ1-3	TRBV29-1	NA	TGCAGCGTTTTTGTGGTGGAAGGGACAGATGGAAACACCATATATTTT	CSVFVVEGTDGNTIYF
NA	TRBJ2-2	TRBV9	few	TGTGCCAGCAGTTTATCTACAGGTTTCGGGGAGCTGTTTTTT	CASSLSTGFGELFF
TRBD1	TRBJ1-5	TRBV27	NA	TGTGCCAGCAGTACAGGGGTTCTTGGCAATCAGCCCCAGCATTTT	CASSTGVLGNQPQHF
TRBD1	TRBJ2-3	TRBV24-1	NA	TGTGCCACCAGTGATTTGCGTGGACAGGGAGGAGATACGCAGTATTTT	CATSDLRGQGGDTQYF
NA	TRBJ2-5	TRBV7-3	once	TGTGCCAGCAGCCCGATGGGGGGGCTATACCAAGAGACCCAGTACTTC	CASSPMGGLYQETQYF
TRBD2	TRBJ2-7	TRBV5-5	NA	TGTGCCAGCACCGATTCAGTGGGACTAGCGGGGGATTACGAGCAGTACTTC	CASTDSVGLAGDYEQYF
NA	TRBJ2-1	TRBV7-3	NA	TGTGCCAGCAGCTTATGGGGGCCCAATGAGCAGTTCTTC	CASSLWGPNEQFF
NA	TRBJ1-1	TRBV6-5	few	TGTGCCAGCAGTTATGCCTTGGCGAACACTGAAGCTTTCTTT	CASSYALANTEAFF
TRBD1	TRBJ1-6	TRBV28	NA	TGTGCCAGCAGAAGGGGAGGAGACAGGGATTCACCCCTCCACTTT	CASRRGGDRDSPLHF
TRBD1	TRBJ1-4	TRBV5-4	NA	TGTGCCAGCAGCTTGTATCGGACAGGGGATCGAGAAAAACTGTTTTTT	CASSLYRTGDREKLFF
TRBD2	TRBJ2-4	TRBV7-2	NA	TGTGCCAGCAGCTTATTAGGGGGCACTAGCGGGAGAGCCAAAAACATTCAGTACTTC	CASSLLGGTSGRAKNIQYF
NA	TRBJ1-1	TRBV10-2	NA	TGCGCCAGCAGTGAGGTTATCGGAGGCACTGAAGCTTTCTTT	CASSEVIGGTEAFF
NA	TRBJ2-3	TRBV5-1	NA	TGCGCCAGCAGCTTCCCCTCCCTCGGGAGTGCGGCGAGCAAGATAGACACCCCGGATACGCAGTATTTT	CASSFPSLGSAASKIDTPDTQYF
TRBD1	TRBJ2-7	TRBV19	NA	TGTGCCAGTAGTAATACCCGGGACAGCCACGAGCAGTACTTC	CASSNTRDSHEQYF
TRBD2	TRBJ2-1	TRBV6-5	NA	TGTGCCAGCAAACTAGCGGGACCCAATGAGCAGTTCTTC	CASKLAGPNEQFF
NA	TRBJ2-7	TRBV12-3/TRBV12-4	NA	TGTGCCAGCAGCCTATACCCCGCCTACGAGCAGTACTTC	CASSLYPAYEQYF
TRBD2	TRBJ2-7	TRBV14	NA	TGTGCCAGCAGCCAAGTCACTAGCGGGAGGCCATACGAGCAGTACTTC	CASSQVTSGRPYEQYF
NA	TRBJ1-3	TRBV3-1/TRBV3-2	NA	TGTGCCAGCAGCCAAGACGTTCGGGGGGCAGGTGGAAACACCATATATTTT	CASSQDVRGAGGNTIYF
TRBD1	TRBJ1-6	TRBV2	NA	TGTGCCAGCAGCGCGCGGCGTCAGGGGGCGTATTCACCCCTCCACTTT	CASSARRQGAYSPLHF
NA	TRBJ1-6	TRBV5-4	NA	TGTGCCAGCAGCTTTGGGTTTGGGAGCTCCTATAATTCACCCCTCCACTTT	CASSFGFGSSYNSPLHF
NA	TRBJ2-1	TRBV5-4	NA	TGTGCCAGCAGCTCTTGGGCCGACTACAATGAGCAGTTCTTC	CASSSWADYNEQFF
TRBD2	TRBJ2-2	TRBV18	NA	TGTGCCAGCTCACACCGAGCGGGAGAGAACACCGGGGAGCTGTTTTTT	CASSHRAGENTGELFF
NA	TRBJ1-1	TRBV7-9	once	TGTGCCAGCAGCTTACGGGGTTCGGACACTGAAGCTTTCTTT	CASSLRGSDTEAFF
TRBD1	TRBJ2-1	TRBV19	NA	TGTGCCAGTAGCCGGGACAGTCAATGGGATGAGCAGTTCTTC	CASSRDSQWDEQFF
NA	TRBJ2-7	TRBV4-3	NA	TGCGCCAGCAGCCAAAAGCCGAACTCCTACGAGCAGTACTTC	CASSQKPNSYEQYF
TRBD2	TRBJ2-3	TRBV7-8	NA	TGTGCCAGCAGCGCTACGCAGCGGGGGCCAGATACGCAGTATTTT	CASSATQRGPDTQYF
TRBD1	TRBJ2-7	TRBV7-9	NA	TGTGCCAGCAGCTTAGTCAGGGGGATGGACTCCTACGAGCAGTACTTC	CASSLVRGMDSYEQYF
NA	TRBJ1-1	TRBV5-1	NA	TGCGCCAGCAGCCCATGGGACAAAGGAGGGAACACTGAAGCTTTCTTT	CASSPWDKGGNTEAFF
TRBD1	TRBJ2-7	TRBV5-1	NA	TGCGCCAGCAACCGTCTCGGGACAGCCACCTACGAGCAGTACTTC	CASNRLGTATYEQYF
TRBD1	TRBJ2-1	TRBV7-9	NA	TGTGCCAGCAGCCCACAAACAGGGGACAATGAGCAGTTCTTC	CASSPQTGDNEQFF
NA	TRBJ2-1	TRBV18	NA	TGTGCCAGCCGGTTATCACCCTACAATGAGCAGTTCTTC	CASRLSPYNEQFF
TRBD2	TRBJ2-3	TRBV7-2	NA	TGTGCCAGCAGCTTATCGGCGGGAGCAGATACGCAGTATTTT	CASSLSAGADTQYF